Listed below are T cell receptor beta chains from one sample, sequenced in a study of cytomegalovirus exposure and HLA in healthy donors. Using immunoSEQ multiplex PCR, the repertoire was profiled, and TCRdb retains in-frame clones only, with some absent. The table records about 130,000 clones, around 80% of them present only once. The sample was PBMCs. These receptors were collected from a middle-aged man in good health and CMV-seronegative. Both conserved end residues are part of each CDR3. Some rows have no size entry. The others give once, few or many, or a class for an expanded clone.

J gene: TRBJ1-3; V gene: TRBV6-1; clone size: NA; CDR3 protein: CASSELRGPGNTIYF
J gene: TRBJ2-3; V gene: TRBV5-8; clone size: NA; CDR3 protein: CASTIAGGTDTQYF
J gene: NA; V gene: TRBV6-6; clone size: NA; CDR3 protein: CASSPPSSGGSYEQYF
J gene: TRBJ2-7; V gene: TRBV5-1; clone size: NA; CDR3 protein: CASSLPDPYEQYF
J gene: TRBJ2-5; V gene: TRBV7-8; clone size: NA; CDR3 protein: CASSTREASGGEGQYF
J gene: TRBJ2-1; V gene: TRBV10-3; clone size: NA; CDR3 protein: CAISPLAGGQGEQFF
J gene: TRBJ2-7; V gene: TRBV10-3; clone size: NA; CDR3 protein: CAISESLGQPNPYEQYF
J gene: TRBJ1-2; V gene: TRBV5-8; clone size: NA; CDR3 protein: CASSPREGSNYGYTF
J gene: TRBJ1-3; V gene: TRBV30; clone size: NA; CDR3 protein: CAWRRREGNTIYF
J gene: TRBJ2-7; V gene: TRBV4-3; clone size: NA; CDR3 protein: CASSLGAFSSYEQYF
J gene: TRBJ1-3; V gene: TRBV6-1; clone size: once; CDR3 protein: CASSVNPSSGNTIYF
J gene: TRBJ2-7; V gene: TRBV5-1; clone size: NA; CDR3 protein: CASSFSVKDHEQYF
J gene: TRBJ2-5; V gene: TRBV6-5; clone size: NA; CDR3 protein: CASRRTGLAVETQYF
J gene: TRBJ1-6; V gene: TRBV6-5; clone size: few; CDR3 protein: CASRTERAHNSPLHF
J gene: TRBJ2-1; V gene: TRBV13; clone size: NA; CDR3 protein: CASSLGVAGGPEQFF
J gene: TRBJ1-1; V gene: TRBV7-3; clone size: NA; CDR3 protein: CASSLTRDRVTEAFF
J gene: TRBJ1-2; V gene: TRBV7-2; clone size: NA; CDR3 protein: CASSLVMQATYGYTF
J gene: TRBJ1-1; V gene: TRBV19; clone size: NA; CDR3 protein: CASSNMGHKNTEAFF
J gene: TRBJ2-7; V gene: TRBV7-9; clone size: few; CDR3 protein: CASSSTGQAFYEQYF
J gene: TRBJ1-5; V gene: TRBV30; clone size: NA; CDR3 protein: CAWSVSGQGNQPQHF
J gene: TRBJ2-7; V gene: TRBV5-1; clone size: NA; CDR3 protein: CASRVPGSSYEQYF
J gene: TRBJ1-1; V gene: TRBV18; clone size: NA; CDR3 protein: CASSPVQGVLTEAFF
J gene: TRBJ2-7; V gene: TRBV6-1; clone size: NA; CDR3 protein: CASTGGRYEQYF
J gene: TRBJ1-1; V gene: TRBV19; clone size: NA; CDR3 protein: CASSTVRQGNTEAFF
J gene: TRBJ2-3; V gene: TRBV19; clone size: NA; CDR3 protein: CASSPGLAAQYF
J gene: TRBJ1-5; V gene: TRBV5-1; clone size: few; CDR3 protein: CASSLDYSNQPQHF
J gene: TRBJ1-1; V gene: TRBV10-2; clone size: once; CDR3 protein: CASSDRWGDTEAFF
J gene: TRBJ1-6; V gene: TRBV6-6; clone size: few; CDR3 protein: CASSYSHPRGLSPLHF
J gene: TRBJ1-5; V gene: TRBV6-1; clone size: NA; CDR3 protein: CASSNRVQPQHF
J gene: TRBJ1-4; V gene: TRBV6-5; clone size: once; CDR3 protein: CASSYRGTISEKLFF
J gene: TRBJ2-3; V gene: TRBV5-1; clone size: once; CDR3 protein: CASMTSGGAADTQYF
J gene: TRBJ2-2; V gene: TRBV7-9; clone size: NA; CDR3 protein: CARTDGTGELFF
J gene: TRBJ1-2; V gene: TRBV6-5; clone size: NA; CDR3 protein: CASSSRQRGDYGYTF
J gene: TRBJ1-5; V gene: TRBV6-5; clone size: few; CDR3 protein: CASRPMGGQPQHF
J gene: TRBJ2-7; V gene: TRBV18; clone size: NA; CDR3 protein: CASSPGTAYYEQYF
J gene: TRBJ1-2; V gene: TRBV6-5; clone size: NA; CDR3 protein: CASSPPTGTNYGYTF
J gene: TRBJ1-5; V gene: TRBV5-1; clone size: NA; CDR3 protein: CASSWTGDSNQPQHF
J gene: TRBJ2-7; V gene: TRBV6-5; clone size: NA; CDR3 protein: CASRSDRNYEQYF
J gene: TRBJ2-5; V gene: TRBV4-1; clone size: NA; CDR3 protein: CASSQDRTALETQYF
J gene: TRBJ1-5; V gene: TRBV5-1; clone size: NA; CDR3 protein: CASSLVPGGYQPQHF
J gene: TRBJ1-1; V gene: TRBV11-2; clone size: NA; CDR3 protein: CASSSRPAGNTEAFF
J gene: TRBJ1-2; V gene: TRBV19; clone size: NA; CDR3 protein: CASSIGPVRSRAGYGYTF
J gene: TRBJ2-7; V gene: TRBV4-3; clone size: NA; CDR3 protein: CASSQDRGYEQYF
J gene: TRBJ2-3; V gene: TRBV6-1; clone size: NA; CDR3 protein: CASSKQGNGADTQYF
J gene: TRBJ2-7; V gene: TRBV11-2; clone size: few; CDR3 protein: CASSLQRGSSYEQYF
J gene: TRBJ2-4; V gene: TRBV30; clone size: NA; CDR3 protein: CAQGKGAKNIQYF
J gene: TRBJ2-7; V gene: TRBV7-8; clone size: NA; CDR3 protein: CASSFLSSYEQYF
J gene: TRBJ2-4; V gene: TRBV10-2; clone size: NA; CDR3 protein: CASSEGGRAKNIQYF
J gene: TRBJ2-1; V gene: TRBV11-2; clone size: NA; CDR3 protein: CASSTSPRSGGENEQFF
J gene: NA; V gene: TRBV30; clone size: NA; CDR3 protein: CAWSLQGQIYEQYF
J gene: TRBJ1-2; V gene: TRBV5-5; clone size: NA; CDR3 protein: CASSQGGTGGNGYTF
J gene: TRBJ2-5; V gene: TRBV11-2; clone size: NA; CDR3 protein: CASSRNFRSRVGQETQYF
J gene: TRBJ2-1; V gene: TRBV7-8; clone size: few; CDR3 protein: CASSLEGVPYNEQFF
J gene: TRBJ2-5; V gene: TRBV4-2; clone size: NA; CDR3 protein: CASSQDLRGGNVQETQYF
J gene: TRBJ2-5; V gene: TRBV30; clone size: NA; CDR3 protein: CAWSGGTFYRAAKETQYF
J gene: TRBJ2-6; V gene: TRBV2; clone size: NA; CDR3 protein: CASGRQGTGANVLTF
J gene: TRBJ1-2; V gene: TRBV5-6; clone size: NA; CDR3 protein: CASSLQQGGGYTF